This T cell receptor beta chain was sequenced for a study of blood T cell repertoires in COVID-19. At the level of the study: The study drew acute and convalescent COVID-19 samples from the United States, Italy and Spain. The analysed material was cDNA or gDNA that came from T cells, B-cell-depleted T cells, or PBMCs.

The CDR3 spans 17 residues. The germline V gene encodes CDR1 ENHRY and CDR2 SYGVKD. V was clipped by 1 base and J by 1 base, with 11 bases between them. How the authors handled the data: How many nucleated cells were present was estimated from reference gene primer amplification. Data came from immunoSEQ multiplex PCR; TCRdb stores just in-frame clones and leaves some out. The D gene and trimming were derived from the DNA, and the V and J assignments and clone size from that table. The sample holds about 150,000 clones, less than 90% seen once. Sequencing was carried out using peripheral blood. The V and J genes are TRBV10-3 and TRBJ2-6; D may be TRBD1 (7 bases). The clonotype originates from a woman in her 70s with acute or convalescent COVID-19. For the CDR3, the DNA is TGTGCCATCAGTGAGTACAGGGGAGGTTCTGGGGCCAACGTCCTGACTTTC. Translation gives CAISEYRGGSGANVLTF.